This T cell receptor (beta chain) was obtained from a study of spatial heterogeneity in lung cancer. Study details: Detection of beta-chain sequences consistently exceeded that of alpha-chain sequences. Overall study results and limits: It was found that expanded intratumoral alpha and beta TCR counts tracked tumor mutation counts.

This clonotype was detected ten times or more. Its antigen is currently unknown. As to time point: sample taken at primary tumor resection. Each CDR3 protein gets one entry after TCRdb re-called the 5' RACE reads with MiXCR. Found here are 100,000 to 110,000 distinct CDR3 sequences, 4.4% of them singletons; the top ten hold less than 25%. The TCR was taken from a male donor with early-stage non-small cell lung cancer. The sequencing used lung tumor tissue, collected at surgery.

DNA of the CDR3: TGCGCCAGCAGCCAAGCCCCGACAGGAGCCTACGAGCAGTACTTC. Translated, it gives CASSQAPTGAYEQYF. V gene TRBV4-1 combines with J gene TRBJ2-7, with D possibly matching TRBD1 (6 bases). The CDR3 spans 15 residues. Trimming pared 1 base from V and 2 bases from J, leaving 12 bases between. The germline gives CDR1 MGHRA, CDR2 YSYEKL.